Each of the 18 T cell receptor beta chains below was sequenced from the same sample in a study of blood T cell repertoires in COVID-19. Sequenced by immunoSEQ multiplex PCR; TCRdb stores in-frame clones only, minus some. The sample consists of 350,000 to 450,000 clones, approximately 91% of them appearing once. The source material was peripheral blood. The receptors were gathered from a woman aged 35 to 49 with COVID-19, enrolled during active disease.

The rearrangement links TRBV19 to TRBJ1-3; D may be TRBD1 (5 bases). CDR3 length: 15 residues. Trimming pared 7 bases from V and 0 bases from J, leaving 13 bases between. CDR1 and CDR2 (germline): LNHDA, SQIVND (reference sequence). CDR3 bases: TGTGCCAGTACCCGGGGGGGGATCTCTGGAAACACCATATATTTT. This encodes CASTRGGISGNTIYF.

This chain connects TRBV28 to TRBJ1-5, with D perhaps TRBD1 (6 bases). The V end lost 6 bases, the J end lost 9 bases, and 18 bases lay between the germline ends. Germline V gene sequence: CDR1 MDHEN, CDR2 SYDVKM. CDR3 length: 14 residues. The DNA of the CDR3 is TGTGCCAGCAGGGAAGGGGGACGGTCCAGGCCCCAGCATTTT. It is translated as CASREGGRSRPQHF.

CDR3 sequence reads: CASSLSGQGIYEQYF. The CDR3, as DNA: TGTGCCAGCAGTTTATCGGGTCAGGGTATCTACGAGCAGTACTTC. V is TRBV27 and J is TRBJ2-7; perhaps TRBD1 as D (5 bases). Trimming removed 0 bases from V and 3 bases from J, with 12 bases in between. In germline, CDR1 is MNHEY, CDR2 SMNVEV (reference sequence). The CDR3 has 15 amino acids.

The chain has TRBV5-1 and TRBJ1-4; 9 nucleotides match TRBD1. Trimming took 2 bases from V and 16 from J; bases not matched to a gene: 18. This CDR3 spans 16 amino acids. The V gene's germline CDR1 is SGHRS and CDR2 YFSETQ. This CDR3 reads CASSFGGQGVWDTRFF. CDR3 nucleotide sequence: TGCGCCAGCAGCTTTGGGGGACAGGGCGTCTGGGACACGCGGTTTTTT.

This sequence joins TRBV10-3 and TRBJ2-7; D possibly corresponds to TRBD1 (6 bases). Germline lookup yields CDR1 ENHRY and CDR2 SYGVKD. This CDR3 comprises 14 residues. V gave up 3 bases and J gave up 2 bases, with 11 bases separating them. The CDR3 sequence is CAISDQGSAYEQYF. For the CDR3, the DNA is TGTGCCATCAGTGACCAGGGGTCGGCCTACGAGCAGTACTTC.

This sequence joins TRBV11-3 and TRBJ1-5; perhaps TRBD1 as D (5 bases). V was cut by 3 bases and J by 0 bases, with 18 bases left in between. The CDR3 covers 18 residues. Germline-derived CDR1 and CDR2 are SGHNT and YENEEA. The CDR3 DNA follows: TGTGCCAGCAGCTTCGGCAGGGCCTTACCTTATAGCAATCAGCCCCAGCATTTT. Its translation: CASSFGRALPYSNQPQHF.

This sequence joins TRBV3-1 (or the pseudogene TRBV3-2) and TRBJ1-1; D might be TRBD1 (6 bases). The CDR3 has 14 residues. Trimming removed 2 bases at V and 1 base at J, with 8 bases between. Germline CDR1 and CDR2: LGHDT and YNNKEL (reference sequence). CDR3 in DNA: TGTGCCAGCAGCCAACTCAGGGGGAACACTGAAGCTTTCTTT. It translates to CASSQLRGNTEAFF.

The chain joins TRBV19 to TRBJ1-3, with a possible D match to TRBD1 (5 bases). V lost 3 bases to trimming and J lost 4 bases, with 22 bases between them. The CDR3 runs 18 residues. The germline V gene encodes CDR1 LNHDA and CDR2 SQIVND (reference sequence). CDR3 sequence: CASSIRTHFTRSGNTIYF. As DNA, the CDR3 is TGTGCCAGTAGTATTCGGACACACTTTACACGATCCGGAAACACCATATATTTT.

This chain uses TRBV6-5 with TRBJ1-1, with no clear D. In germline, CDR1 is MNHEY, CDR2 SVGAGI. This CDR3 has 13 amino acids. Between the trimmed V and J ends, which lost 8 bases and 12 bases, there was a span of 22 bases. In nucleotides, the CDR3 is TGTGCCAGCCAAACTTCGGGAGGGTCAAAGACTTTCTTT. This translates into CASQTSGGSKTFF.

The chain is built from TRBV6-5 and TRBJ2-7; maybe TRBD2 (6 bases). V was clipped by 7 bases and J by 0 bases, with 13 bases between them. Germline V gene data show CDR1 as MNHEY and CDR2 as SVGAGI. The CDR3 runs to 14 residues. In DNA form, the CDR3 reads TGTGCCAGCAAGAACGGGGGTAGCTCCTACGAGCAGTACTTC. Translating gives CASKNGGSSYEQYF.

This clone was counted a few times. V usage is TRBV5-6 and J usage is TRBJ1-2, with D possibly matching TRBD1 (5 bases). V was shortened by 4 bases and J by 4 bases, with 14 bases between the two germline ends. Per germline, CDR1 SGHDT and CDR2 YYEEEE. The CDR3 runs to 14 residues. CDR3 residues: CASSQGLLAYGYTF. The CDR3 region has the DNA TGTGCCAGCAGCCAGGGACTTCTCGCCTATGGCTACACCTTC.

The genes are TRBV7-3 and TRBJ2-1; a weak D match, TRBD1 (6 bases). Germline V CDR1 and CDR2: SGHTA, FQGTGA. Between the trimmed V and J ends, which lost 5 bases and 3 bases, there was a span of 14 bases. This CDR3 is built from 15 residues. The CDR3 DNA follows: TGTGCCAGCAGCCAGGGGAGCTGGAACTACAATGAGCAGTTCTTC. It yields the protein CASSQGSWNYNEQFF.

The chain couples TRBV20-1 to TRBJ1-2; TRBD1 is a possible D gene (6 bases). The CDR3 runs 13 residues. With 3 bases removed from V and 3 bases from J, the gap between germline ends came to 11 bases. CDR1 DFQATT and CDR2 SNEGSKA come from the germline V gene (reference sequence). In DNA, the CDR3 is TGCAGTGCTAGTGTACAGGGTGACTATGGCTACACCTTC. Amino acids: CSASVQGDYGYTF.

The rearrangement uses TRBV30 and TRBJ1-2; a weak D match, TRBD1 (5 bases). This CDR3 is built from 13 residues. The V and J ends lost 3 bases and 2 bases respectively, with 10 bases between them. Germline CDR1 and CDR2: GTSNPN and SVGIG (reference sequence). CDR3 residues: CAWSARGNYGYTF. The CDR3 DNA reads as TGTGCCTGGAGCGCCCGGGGGAACTATGGCTACACCTTC.

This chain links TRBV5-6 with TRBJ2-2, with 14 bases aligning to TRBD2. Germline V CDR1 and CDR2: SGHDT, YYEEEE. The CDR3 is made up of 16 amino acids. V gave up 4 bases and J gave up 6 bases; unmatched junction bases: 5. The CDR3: CASSTGLAGGAGELFF. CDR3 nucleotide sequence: TGTGCCAGCAGCACAGGACTAGCGGGGGGTGCCGGGGAGCTGTTTTTT.

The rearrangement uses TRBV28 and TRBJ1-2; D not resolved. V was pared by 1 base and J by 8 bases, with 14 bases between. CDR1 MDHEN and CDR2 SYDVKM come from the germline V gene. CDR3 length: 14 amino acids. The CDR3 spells CASSLSRGQNGYTF. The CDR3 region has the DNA TGTGCCAGCAGTTTATCAAGAGGGCAGAACGGCTACACCTTC.

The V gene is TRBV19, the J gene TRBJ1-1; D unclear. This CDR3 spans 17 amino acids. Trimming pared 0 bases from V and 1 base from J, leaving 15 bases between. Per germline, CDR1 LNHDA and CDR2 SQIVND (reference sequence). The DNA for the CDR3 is TGTGCCAGTAGTATAGATCTATGGTCCCGCGGGAACACTGAAGCTTTCTTT. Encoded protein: CASSIDLWSRGNTEAFF.

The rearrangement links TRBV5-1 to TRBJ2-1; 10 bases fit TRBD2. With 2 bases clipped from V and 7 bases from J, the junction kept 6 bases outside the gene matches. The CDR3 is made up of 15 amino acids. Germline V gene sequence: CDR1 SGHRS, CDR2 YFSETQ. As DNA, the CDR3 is TGCGCCAGCAGCTTTGGACTAGCGGTAGGGAATGAGCAGTTCTTC. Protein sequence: CASSFGLAVGNEQFF.